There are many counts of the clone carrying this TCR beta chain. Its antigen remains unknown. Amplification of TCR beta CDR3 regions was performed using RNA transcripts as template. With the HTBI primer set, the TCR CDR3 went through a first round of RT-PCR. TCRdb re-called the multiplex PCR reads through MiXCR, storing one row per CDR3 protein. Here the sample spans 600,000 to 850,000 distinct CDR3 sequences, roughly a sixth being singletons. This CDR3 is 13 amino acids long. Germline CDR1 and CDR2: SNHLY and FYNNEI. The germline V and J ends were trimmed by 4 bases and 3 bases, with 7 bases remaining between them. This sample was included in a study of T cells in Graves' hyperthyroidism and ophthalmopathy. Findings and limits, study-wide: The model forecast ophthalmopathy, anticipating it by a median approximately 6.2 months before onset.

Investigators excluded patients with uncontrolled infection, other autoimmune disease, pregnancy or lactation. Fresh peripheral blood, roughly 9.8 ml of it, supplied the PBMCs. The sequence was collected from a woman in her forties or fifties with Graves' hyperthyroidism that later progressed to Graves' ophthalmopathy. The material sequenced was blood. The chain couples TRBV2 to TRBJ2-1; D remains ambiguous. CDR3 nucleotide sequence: TGTGCCAGCAGTGTTCTCCTCTACAATGAGCAGTTCTTC. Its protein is CASSVLLYNEQFF.